These T cell receptor beta chains were read from a single sample in a study of identical twins. MiXCR, applied by TCRdb to the 5' RACE reads, yields one record per CDR3 protein. The data contain approximately 260,000 distinct CDR3 sequences, approximately 8.3% of them singletons. This sample was shared with a second study, whose subject was yellow fever vaccine responses in identical twins.

The sequenced sample consisted of CD8+ T cells sorted from blood. These receptors originate from a woman under 30 in good health. Both conserved end residues are part of each CDR3.

v_gene,j_gene,CDR3aa
TRBV11-2,TRBJ2-2,CAITSGAGELFF
TRBV6-2/TRBV6-3,TRBJ2-2,CASSYSADTGELFF
TRBV4-3,TRBJ2-7,CASSQSGTGAHEQYF
TRBV4-3,TRBJ1-2,CASSQVRGSEYGYTF
TRBV4-2,TRBJ2-3,CASSQLGYTQYF
TRBV4-2,TRBJ2-2,CASSPTGLAGELFF
TRBV7-2,TRBJ2-1,CASSLTGNDEQFF
TRBV28,TRBJ2-5,CASSFRDNQETQYF
TRBV4-3,TRBJ2-1,CASSQDLVWRGLAEYNEQFF
TRBV6-5,TRBJ2-7,CASSYGGSGYEQYF
TRBV28,TRBJ2-7,CASSSPRGPYEQYF
TRBV20-1,TRBJ2-7,CSARDTFRDASSYEQYF
TRBV2,TRBJ2-7,CASSELPGQGLHEQYF
TRBV4-2,TRBJ2-5,CASSHPPGTSGEPATQYF
TRBV12-3/TRBV12-4,TRBJ1-5,CASSLYDRGGFLFQPQHF
TRBV5-5,TRBJ2-2,CASSTPYPNTGELFF
TRBV20-1,TRBJ2-5,CSARVETQYF
TRBV20-1,TRBJ2-7,CSARYQREPYEQYF
TRBV9,TRBJ2-3,CASSAWGAGDTQYF
TRBV6-1,TRBJ2-1,CASSPGLAAYNEQFF
TRBV12-3/TRBV12-4,TRBJ2-3,CASSSQTGIDTQYF
TRBV6-4,TRBJ2-1,CASSDGSGDTNEQFF
TRBV3-1,TRBJ2-7,CASSQGTEGVRYEQYF
TRBV10-1,TRBJ2-1,CASSEAKFSGRAYNEQFF
TRBV12-3/TRBV12-4,TRBJ2-5,CASRQDWETQYF
TRBV28,TRBJ2-7,CASSFTSGTYEQYF
TRBV5-5,TRBJ2-3,CASSFGQLGYRDPDTQYF
TRBV9,TRBJ2-7,CASSVSGLPHEQYF
TRBV6-5,TRBJ2-1,CASSYQGLAGGGSYNEQFF
TRBV20-1,TRBJ2-1,CSARDLGLASTEQFF
TRBV7-9,TRBJ1-2,CASSLEDRGQYGYTF
TRBV27,TRBJ2-7,CASSLSAGKEQYF